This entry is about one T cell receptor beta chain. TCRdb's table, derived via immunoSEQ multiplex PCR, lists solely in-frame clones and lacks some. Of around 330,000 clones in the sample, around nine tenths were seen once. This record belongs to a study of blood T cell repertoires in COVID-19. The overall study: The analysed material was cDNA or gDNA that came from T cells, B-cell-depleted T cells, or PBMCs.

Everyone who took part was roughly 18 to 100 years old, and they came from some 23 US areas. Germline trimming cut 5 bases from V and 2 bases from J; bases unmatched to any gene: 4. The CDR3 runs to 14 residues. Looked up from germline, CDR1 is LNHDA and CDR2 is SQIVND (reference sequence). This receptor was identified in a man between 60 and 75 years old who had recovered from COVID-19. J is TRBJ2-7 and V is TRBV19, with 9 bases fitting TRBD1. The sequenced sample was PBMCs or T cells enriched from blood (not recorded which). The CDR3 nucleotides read TGTGCCAGTAGTCCCGGGACAGGGCCCTACGAGCAGTACTTC. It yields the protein CASSPGTGPYEQYF. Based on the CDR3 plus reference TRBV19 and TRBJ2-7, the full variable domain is DGGITQSPKYLFRKEGQNVTLSCEQNLNHDAMYWYRQDPGQGLRLIYYSQIVNDFQKGDIAEGYSVSREKKESFPLTVTSAQKNPTAFYLCASSPGTGPYEQYFGPGTRLTVT.